This entry describes one TCR beta chain. Methods used by the authors: Amplified reference gene primers provided the basis for estimating nucleated cell counts. The method was immunoSEQ multiplex PCR; TCRdb's version includes in-frame clones alone and lacks a portion of them. That table furnishes V, J and clone size, whereas the DNA furnished D and trimming. This table has roughly 180,000 clones, about 86% appearing once. This specimen comes from a study of blood T cell repertoires in COVID-19. Study in general: Spain, Italy and the United States supplied samples that represented acute and convalescent COVID-19. PBMCs, B-cell-depleted T cells, or T cells were the source of the cDNA or gDNA that made up the material.

The CDR3 covers 15 residues. CDR1 is SGHRS, CDR2 YFSETQ, per germline. Trimming at V came to 0 bases and at J to 8 bases, leaving 8 bases not matched to a gene. The clonotype originates from a man aged 55 to 70 with acute or convalescent COVID-19. V and J are TRBV5-1 and TRBJ2-3, with 8 bases aligning to TRBD1. What was sequenced was peripheral blood. The CDR3 DNA reads as TGCGCCAGCAGCTTGGGGACAGGGTCGCGAGGTACGCAGTATTTT. Its protein is CASSLGTGSRGTQYF.